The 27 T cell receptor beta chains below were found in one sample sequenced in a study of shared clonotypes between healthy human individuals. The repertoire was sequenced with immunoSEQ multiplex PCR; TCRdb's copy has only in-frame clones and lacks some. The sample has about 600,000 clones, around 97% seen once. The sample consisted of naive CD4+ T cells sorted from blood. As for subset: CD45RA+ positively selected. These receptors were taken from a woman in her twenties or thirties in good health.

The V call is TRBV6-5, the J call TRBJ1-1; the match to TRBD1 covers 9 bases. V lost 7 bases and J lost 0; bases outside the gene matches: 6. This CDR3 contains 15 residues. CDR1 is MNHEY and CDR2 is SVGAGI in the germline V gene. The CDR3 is CASNRGRVLNTEAFF. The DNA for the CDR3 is TGTGCCAGCAACAGGGGGCGCGTCCTGAACACTGAAGCTTTCTTT.

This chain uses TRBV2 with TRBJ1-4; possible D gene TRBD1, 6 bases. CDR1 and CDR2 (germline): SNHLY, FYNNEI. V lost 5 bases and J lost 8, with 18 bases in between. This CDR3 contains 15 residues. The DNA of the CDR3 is TGTGCCAGCAGTCCCGAACAGGGTATTTACGAAAAACTGTTTTTT. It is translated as CASSPEQGIYEKLFF. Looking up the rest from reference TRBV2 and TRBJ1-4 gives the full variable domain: EPEVTQTPSHQVTQMGQEVILRCVPISNHLYFYWYRQILGQKVEFLVSFYNNEISEKSEIFDDQFSVERPDGSNFTLKIRSTKLEDSAMYFCASSPEQGIYEKLFFGSGTQLSVL.

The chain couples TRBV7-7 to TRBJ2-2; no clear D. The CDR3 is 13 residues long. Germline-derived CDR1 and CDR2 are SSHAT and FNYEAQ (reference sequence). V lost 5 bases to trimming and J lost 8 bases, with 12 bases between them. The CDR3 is CASSAISSGELFF. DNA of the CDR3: TGTGCCAGCAGCGCTATTAGTTCGGGGGAGCTGTTTTTT.

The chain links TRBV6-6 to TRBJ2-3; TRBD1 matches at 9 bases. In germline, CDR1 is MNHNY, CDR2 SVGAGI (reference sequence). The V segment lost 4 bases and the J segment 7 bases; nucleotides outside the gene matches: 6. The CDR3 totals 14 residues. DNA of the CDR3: TGTGCCAGCAGTTCCGGGACAGGGACAAATACGCAGTATTTT. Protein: CASSSGTGTNTQYF.

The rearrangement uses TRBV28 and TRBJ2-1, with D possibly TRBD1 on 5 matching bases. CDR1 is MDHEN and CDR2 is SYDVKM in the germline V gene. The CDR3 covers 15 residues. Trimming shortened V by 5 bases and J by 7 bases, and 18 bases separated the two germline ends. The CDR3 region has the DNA TGTGCCAGCAGTCCCCCCCCAGGGTTCAGTAATGAGCAGTTCTTC. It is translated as CASSPPPGFSNEQFF.

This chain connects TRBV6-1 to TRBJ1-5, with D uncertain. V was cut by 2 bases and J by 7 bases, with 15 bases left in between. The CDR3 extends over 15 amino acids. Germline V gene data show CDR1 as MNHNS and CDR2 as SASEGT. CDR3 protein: CASSESLGSGQPQHF. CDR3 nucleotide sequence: TGTGCCAGCAGTGAATCCTTAGGGTCTGGCCAGCCCCAGCATTTT.

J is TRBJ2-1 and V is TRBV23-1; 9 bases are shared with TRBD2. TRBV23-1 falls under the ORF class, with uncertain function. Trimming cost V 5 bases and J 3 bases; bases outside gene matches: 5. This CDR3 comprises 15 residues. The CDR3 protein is CASSLAGAVYNEQFF. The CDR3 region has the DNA TGCGCCAGCAGTTTAGCGGGAGCCGTCTACAATGAGCAGTTCTTC.

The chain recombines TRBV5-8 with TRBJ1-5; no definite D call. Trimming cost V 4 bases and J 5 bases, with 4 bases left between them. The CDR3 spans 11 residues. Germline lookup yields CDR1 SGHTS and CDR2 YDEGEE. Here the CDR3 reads CASSPHQPQHF. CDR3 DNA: TGTGCCAGCAGCCCTCATCAGCCCCAGCATTTT.

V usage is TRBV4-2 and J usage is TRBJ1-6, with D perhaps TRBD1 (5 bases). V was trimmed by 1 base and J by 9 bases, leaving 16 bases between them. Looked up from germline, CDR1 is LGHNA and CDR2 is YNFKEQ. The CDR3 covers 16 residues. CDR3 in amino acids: CASSQGPSGESSPLHF. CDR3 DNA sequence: TGTGCCAGCAGCCAAGGCCCCTCGGGGGAGAGTTCACCCCTCCACTTT.

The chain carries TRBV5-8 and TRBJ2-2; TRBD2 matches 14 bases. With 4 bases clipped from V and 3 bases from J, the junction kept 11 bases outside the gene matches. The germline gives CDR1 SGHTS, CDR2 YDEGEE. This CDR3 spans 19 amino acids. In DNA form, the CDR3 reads TGTGCCAGCAGCCGCCTGGGGACTAGCGGGAGCGGCGACACCGGGGAGCTGTTTTTT. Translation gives CASSRLGTSGSGDTGELFF.

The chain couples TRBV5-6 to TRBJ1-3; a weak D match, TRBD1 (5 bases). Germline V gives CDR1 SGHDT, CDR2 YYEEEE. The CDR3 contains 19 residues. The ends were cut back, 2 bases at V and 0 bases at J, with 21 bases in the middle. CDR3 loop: CASSFMAGLASYSGNTIYF. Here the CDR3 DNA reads TGTGCCAGCAGCTTCATGGCAGGGCTAGCCTCTTACTCTGGAAACACCATATATTTT. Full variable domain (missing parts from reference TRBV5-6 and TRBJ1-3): DAGVTQSPTHLIKTRGQQVTLRCSPKSGHDTVSWYQQALGQGPQFIFQYYEEEERQRGNFPDRFSGHQFPNYSSELNVNALLLGDSALYLCASSFMAGLASYSGNTIYFGEGSWLTVV.

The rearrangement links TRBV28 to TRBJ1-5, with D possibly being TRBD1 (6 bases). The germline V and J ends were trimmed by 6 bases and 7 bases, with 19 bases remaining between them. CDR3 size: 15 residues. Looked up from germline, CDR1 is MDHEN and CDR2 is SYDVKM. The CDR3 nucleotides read TGTGCCAGCAGACCAACCGGGGGGCGAGTACAGCCCCAGCATTTT. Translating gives CASRPTGGRVQPQHF.

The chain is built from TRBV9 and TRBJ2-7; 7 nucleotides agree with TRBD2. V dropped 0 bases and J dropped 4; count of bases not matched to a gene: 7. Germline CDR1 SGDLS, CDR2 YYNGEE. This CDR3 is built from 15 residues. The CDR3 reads CASSVAVGGPYEQYF. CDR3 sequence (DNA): TGTGCCAGCAGCGTAGCGGTGGGAGGGCCGTACGAGCAGTACTTC.

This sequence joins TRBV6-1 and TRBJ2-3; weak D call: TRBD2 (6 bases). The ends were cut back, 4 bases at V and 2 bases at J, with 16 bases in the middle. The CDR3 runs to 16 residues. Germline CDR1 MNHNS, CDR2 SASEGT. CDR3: CASSGLFGGYTDTQYF. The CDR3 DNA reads TGTGCCAGCAGTGGACTCTTTGGGGGGTACACAGATACGCAGTATTTT.

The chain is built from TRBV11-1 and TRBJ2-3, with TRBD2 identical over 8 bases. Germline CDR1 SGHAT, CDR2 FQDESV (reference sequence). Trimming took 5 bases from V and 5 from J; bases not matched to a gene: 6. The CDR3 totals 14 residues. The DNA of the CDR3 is TGTGCCAGCAGCCTGGGACTAGATGAAGATACGCAGTATTTT. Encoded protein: CASSLGLDEDTQYF.

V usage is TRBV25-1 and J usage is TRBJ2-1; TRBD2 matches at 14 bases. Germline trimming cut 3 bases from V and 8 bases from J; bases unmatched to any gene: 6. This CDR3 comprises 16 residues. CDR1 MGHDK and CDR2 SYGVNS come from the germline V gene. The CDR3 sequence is CASSDPTSGRVHEQFF. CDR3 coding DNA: TGTGCCAGCAGTGATCCGACTAGCGGGAGGGTCCATGAGCAGTTCTTC.

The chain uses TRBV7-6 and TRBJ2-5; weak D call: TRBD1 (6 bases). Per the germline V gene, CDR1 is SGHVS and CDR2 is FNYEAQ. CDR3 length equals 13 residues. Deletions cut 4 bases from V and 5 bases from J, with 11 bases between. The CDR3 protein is CASSSNRAETQYF. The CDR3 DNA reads TGTGCCAGCAGCTCCAACAGGGCTGAGACCCAGTACTTC.

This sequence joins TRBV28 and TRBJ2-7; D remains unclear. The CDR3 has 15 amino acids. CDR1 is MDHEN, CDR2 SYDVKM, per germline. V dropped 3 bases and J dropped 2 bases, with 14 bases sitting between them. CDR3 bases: TGTGCCAGCAGTTTGGTCCTCGGCCCCACCTACGAGCAGTACTTC. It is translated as CASSLVLGPTYEQYF.

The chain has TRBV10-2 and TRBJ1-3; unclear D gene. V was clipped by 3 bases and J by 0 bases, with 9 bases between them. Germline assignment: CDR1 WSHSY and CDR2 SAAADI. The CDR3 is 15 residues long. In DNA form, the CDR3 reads TGCGCCAGCAGTGAAACCGGATCCTCTGGAAACACCATATATTTT. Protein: CASSETGSSGNTIYF.

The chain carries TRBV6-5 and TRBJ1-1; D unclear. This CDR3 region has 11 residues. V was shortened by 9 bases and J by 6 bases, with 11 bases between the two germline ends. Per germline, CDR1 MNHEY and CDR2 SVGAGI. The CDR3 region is CASHLRAEAFF. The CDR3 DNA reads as TGTGCCAGTCATCTAAGGGCTGAAGCTTTCTTT.

Written as DNA, the CDR3 is TGTGCCAGCGCGATCCGGGAGGGCAATGAGCAGTTCTTC. This sequence encodes CASAIREGNEQFF. V and J are TRBV6-4 and TRBJ2-1; 8 bases agree with TRBD2. J gave up 6 bases and V 8 bases, and 6 bases lay outside the gene matches. In germline, CDR1 is MRHNA, CDR2 SNTAGT. CDR3 length: 13 amino acids.

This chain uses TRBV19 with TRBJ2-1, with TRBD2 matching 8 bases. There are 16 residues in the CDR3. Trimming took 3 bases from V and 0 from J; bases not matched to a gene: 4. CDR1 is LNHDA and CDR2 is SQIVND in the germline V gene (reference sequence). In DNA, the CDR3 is TGTGCCAGTAGTATGACTAGCGCTTCCTCCTACAATGAGCAGTTCTTC. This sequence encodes CASSMTSASSYNEQFF.

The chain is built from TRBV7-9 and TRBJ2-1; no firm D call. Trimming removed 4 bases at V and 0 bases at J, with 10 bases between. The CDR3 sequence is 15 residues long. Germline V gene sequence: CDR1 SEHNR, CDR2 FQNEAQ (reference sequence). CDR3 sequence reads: CASSSPGLSYNEQFF. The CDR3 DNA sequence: TGTGCCAGCAGCTCTCCGGGTCTCTCCTACAATGAGCAGTTCTTC.

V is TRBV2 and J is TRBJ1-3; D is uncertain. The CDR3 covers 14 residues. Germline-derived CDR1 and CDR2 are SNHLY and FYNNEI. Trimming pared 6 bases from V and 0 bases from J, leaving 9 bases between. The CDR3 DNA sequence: TGTGCCAGCAGGCCCCGGCCCTCTGGAAACACCATATATTTT. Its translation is CASRPRPSGNTIYF.

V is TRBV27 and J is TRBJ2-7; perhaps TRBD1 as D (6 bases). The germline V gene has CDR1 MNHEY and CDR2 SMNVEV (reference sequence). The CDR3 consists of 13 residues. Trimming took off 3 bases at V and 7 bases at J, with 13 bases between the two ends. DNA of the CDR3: TGTGCCAGCAGTTTCAAACAGGGCGGGGAGCAGTACTTC. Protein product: CASSFKQGGEQYF.

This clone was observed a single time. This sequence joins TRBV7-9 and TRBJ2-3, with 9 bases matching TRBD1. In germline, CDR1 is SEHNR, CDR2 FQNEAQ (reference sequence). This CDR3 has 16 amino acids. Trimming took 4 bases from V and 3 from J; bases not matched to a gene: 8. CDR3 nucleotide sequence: TGTGCCAGCAGCTGGGACCCGGGGACAGGGACAGATACGCAGTATTTT. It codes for CASSWDPGTGTDTQYF.

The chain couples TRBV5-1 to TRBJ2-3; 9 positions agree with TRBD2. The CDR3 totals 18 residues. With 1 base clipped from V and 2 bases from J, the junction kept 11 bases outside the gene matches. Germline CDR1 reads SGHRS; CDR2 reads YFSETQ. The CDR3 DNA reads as TGCGCCAGCAGCTTGCCCATCGGGACTAGCAGCCTCACAGATACGCAGTATTTT. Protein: CASSLPIGTSSLTDTQYF.